What follows are 13 T cell receptor beta chains derived from one specimen sequenced in a study of cytomegalovirus exposure and HLA in healthy donors. Profiling relied on immunoSEQ multiplex PCR, and the TCRdb table lists in-frame clones only, not all of them. The table lists some 120,000 clones, about 88% of them singletons. The specimen sequenced was PBMCs. Receptors were obtained from a woman between 18 and 29 years old in good health and CMV-seronegative.

The rearrangement joins TRBV5-4 to TRBJ2-2; D is unclear. The CDR3 is 15 amino acids. Germline V CDR1 and CDR2: SGHNT, YYREEE (reference sequence). V was shortened by 0 bases and J by 1 base, with 7 bases between the two germline ends. The CDR3 nucleotides read TGTGCCAGCAGCTTGGAACAGCTGAACACCGGGGAGCTGTTTTTT. This codes for CASSLEQLNTGELFF.

The rearrangement joins TRBV6-5 to TRBJ1-2; 11 positions agree with TRBD1. CDR3 length equals 14 residues. J gave up 6 bases and V 8 bases, and 8 bases lay outside the gene matches. CDR1 MNHEY and CDR2 SVGAGI come from the germline V gene. CDR3 DNA: TGTGCCAGCCGGTGGACAGGGGGCGCCCATGGCTACACCTTC. The encoded protein is CASRWTGGAHGYTF.

This clone was seen a few times. The chain employs TRBV19 and TRBJ1-2, with D hard to call. Germline V lookup: CDR1 LNHDA, CDR2 SQIVND (reference sequence). The CDR3 contains 15 residues. V gave up 0 bases and J gave up 2 bases, with 10 bases separating them. The CDR3 DNA is TGTGCCAGTAGTATAGATCTGGGCAGAAACTATGGCTACACCTTC. Protein product: CASSIDLGRNYGYTF.

This chain connects TRBV11-2 to TRBJ1-5; maybe TRBD1 (6 bases). CDR3 length: 14 amino acids. Trimming left V 1 base short and J 7 bases short, with 11 bases between. Germline CDR1 and CDR2: SGHAT and FQNNGV. Here the CDR3 reads CASSLAGEGQPQHF. The CDR3 DNA reads TGTGCCAGCAGCTTAGCAGGGGAGGGCCAGCCCCAGCATTTT.

CDR3 nucleotide sequence: TGTGCCTGGAGTGGTCTGGGCCCCACTGAAGCTTTCTTT. Protein: CAWSGLGPTEAFF. The rearrangement links TRBV30 to TRBJ1-1, with unresolved D. Germline loops: CDR1 GTSNPN, CDR2 SVGIG (reference sequence). This CDR3 contains 13 residues. The germline V and J ends were trimmed by 1 base and 4 bases, with 10 bases remaining between them.

V is TRBV6-5 and J is TRBJ2-7, with D unclear. With 4 bases removed from V and 1 base from J, the gap between germline ends came to 5 bases. There are 12 residues in the CDR3. The germline V gene encodes CDR1 MNHEY and CDR2 SVGAGI. In DNA form, the CDR3 reads TGTGCCAGCAGTTCATTGTCCTACGAGCAGTACTTC. Its protein is CASSSLSYEQYF.

The chain uses TRBV28 and TRBJ2-6, with D perhaps matching TRBD2 (5 bases). Trimming shortened V by 5 bases and J by 2 bases, and 13 bases separated the two germline ends. The CDR3 is made up of 16 amino acids. CDR1 MDHEN and CDR2 SYDVKM come from the germline V gene. The CDR3 DNA sequence: TGTGCCAGCAGTCCGGGCCTGAGGGCTGGGGCCAACGTCCTGACTTTC. As protein: CASSPGLRAGANVLTF.

This chain joins TRBV4-2 and TRBJ2-3, with D unresolved. CDR1 and CDR2 from the germline V gene are LGHNA and YNFKEQ. Trimming cost V 4 bases and J 6 bases, with 11 bases left between them. The CDR3 runs to 13 residues. CDR3 sequence (DNA): TGTGCCAGCAGCCCTGTTTTCGTTGATACGCAGTATTTT. Its protein product is CASSPVFVDTQYF.

This clone occurred a few times. The rearrangement uses TRBV13 and TRBJ1-1; no definite D call. V lost 10 bases, J lost 0 bases, and 18 bases lay in between. Germline V gene lookup returns CDR1 PRHDT and CDR2 FYEKMQ (reference sequence). The CDR3 consists of 15 residues. The CDR3: CAKPKHGSMNTEAFF. The CDR3 bases are TGTGCCAAGCCAAAGCATGGGAGCATGAACACTGAAGCTTTCTTT.

This clone is judged medium-sized. The chain couples TRBV6-5 to TRBJ2-5, with 7 positions matching TRBD1. This CDR3 contains 15 residues. V lost 0 bases to trimming and J lost 1 base; unmatched junction nucleotides: 2. Germline V lookup: CDR1 MNHEY, CDR2 SVGAGI. CDR3 nucleotides: TGTGCCAGCAGTTACTCGGGACAGATCCAAGAGACCCAGTACTTC. As protein: CASSYSGQIQETQYF.

This chain connects TRBV2 to TRBJ2-1, with 7 nucleotides matching TRBD2. CDR3 length: 15 residues. V shed 7 bases, J shed 4 bases, and the junction held 10 bases outside the gene matches. CDR1 is SNHLY and CDR2 is FYNNEI in the germline V gene. The CDR3 loop is CASKRAGEIYNEQFF. DNA for the CDR3: TGTGCCAGCAAAAGGGCGGGGGAGATATACAATGAGCAGTTCTTC. The full variable domain, completed using reference TRBV2 and TRBJ2-1, is EPEVTQTPSHQVTQMGQEVILRCVPISNHLYFYWYRQILGQKVEFLVSFYNNEISEKSEIFDDQFSVERPDGSNFTLKIRSTKLEDSAMYFCASKRAGEIYNEQFFGPGTRLTVL.

V is TRBV7-9 and J is TRBJ2-2, with D perhaps TRBD2 (5 bases). The CDR3 contains 13 residues. The germline V gene has CDR1 SEHNR and CDR2 FQNEAQ (reference sequence). V lost 2 bases to trimming and J lost 7 bases, with 8 bases between them. The CDR3 spells CASSLRAGGELFF. In DNA form, the CDR3 reads TGTGCCAGCAGCTTAAGGGCGGGCGGGGAGCTGTTTTTT.

In nucleotides, the CDR3 is TGTGCCAGCAGTCTCTCAATGGGACTCCGGGGGGAGCAGTACGTC. Protein product: CASSLSMGLRGEQYV. The chain has TRBV6-5 and TRBJ2-7; tentative D call: TRBD2 (6 bases). This CDR3 spans 15 amino acids. CDR1 and CDR2 (germline): MNHEY, SVGAGI. Trimming left V 5 bases short and J 7 bases short, with 21 bases between.